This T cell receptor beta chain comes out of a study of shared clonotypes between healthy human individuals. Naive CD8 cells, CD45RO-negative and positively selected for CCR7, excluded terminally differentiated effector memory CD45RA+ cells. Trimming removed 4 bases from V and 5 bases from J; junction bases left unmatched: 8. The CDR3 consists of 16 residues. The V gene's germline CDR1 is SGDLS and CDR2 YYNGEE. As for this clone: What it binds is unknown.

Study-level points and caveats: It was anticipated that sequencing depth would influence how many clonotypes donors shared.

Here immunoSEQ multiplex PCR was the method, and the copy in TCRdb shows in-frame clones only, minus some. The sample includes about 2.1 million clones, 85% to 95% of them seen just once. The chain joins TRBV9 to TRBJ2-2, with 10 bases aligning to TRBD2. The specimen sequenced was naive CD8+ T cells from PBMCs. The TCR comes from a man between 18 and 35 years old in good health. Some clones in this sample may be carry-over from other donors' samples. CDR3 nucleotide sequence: TGTGCCAGCAGCCCCAGCGGGAGGGGTAGTACCGGGGAGCTGTTTTTT. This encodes CASSPSGRGSTGELFF. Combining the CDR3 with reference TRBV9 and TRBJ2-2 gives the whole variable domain DSGVTQTPKHLITATGQRVTLRCSPRSGDLSVYWYQQSLDQGLQFLIQYYNGEERAKGNILERFSAQQFPDLHSELNLSSLELGDSALYFCASSPSGRGSTGELFFGEGSRLTVL.